Reported below is one TCR beta chain. No antigen is known for it. This sample was included in a study of CD8 T cells in ankylosing spondylitis. Findings and limits, study-wide: Matched ankylosing spondylitis synovial fluid reportedly contained a significantly enriched population of disease-linked clones. Disease-linked clones bore a CD8+ phenotype, appearing relatively rarely in peripheral blood. In ankylosing spondylitis blood, a motif of about eight highly homologous TCR beta variants appeared characteristic.

Germline V gene sequence: CDR1 SGHNT, CDR2 YENEEA. The CDR3 consists of 13 residues. V was pared by 5 bases and J by 6 bases, with 11 bases between. Using its own MiXCR run on the 5' RACE reads, TCRdb lists one record per CDR3 protein. The sample shows about 340,000 distinct CDR3 sequences, around 8% of them seen only once. The sample comprised blood, either unsorted or a sorted T cell fraction (not recorded which). This TCR was sampled from a male donor with ankylosing spondylitis. The gene calls are TRBV11-3 and TRBJ2-1; D uncertain. This chain's CDR3 is CASSPLNTNEQFF. The CDR3 coding sequence is TGTGCCAGCAGCCCATTGAATACCAATGAGCAGTTCTTC.